Described below is a single T cell receptor beta chain sequence and its context. These data come from a study of blood T cell repertoires in COVID-19. Study summary: T cells, B-cell-depleted T cells, or PBMCs provided the cDNA or gDNA that served as material.

The repertoire was sequenced with immunoSEQ multiplex PCR; TCRdb's copy has only in-frame clones and lacks some. The profile shows under 100,000 clones, 80% to 90% of them singletons. The TCR was taken from a man aged 50 to 60 with acute or convalescent COVID-19. The sample was peripheral blood.

The CDR3 reads CASRRGTESYEQYF. Written as DNA, the CDR3 is TGTGCCAGCAGAAGGGGGACAGAGTCCTACGAGCAGTACTTC. The chain couples TRBV6-6 to TRBJ2-7; 7 nucleotides align to TRBD1. This CDR3 is 14 amino acids long. V shed 6 bases, J shed 1 base, and the junction held 6 bases outside the gene matches. Germline V CDR1 and CDR2: MNHNY, SVGAGI (reference sequence).